This entry describes one T cell receptor beta chain. Its specificity is not known. TCRdb recomputed calls from the RACE reads with MiXCR, one row per CDR3 protein. This table holds more than 95,000 distinct CDR3 sequences, roughly 27% found once. V was pared by 6 bases and J by 1 base, with 6 bases of the junction left unmatched. CDR3 size: 15 residues. Germline V CDR1 and CDR2: MNHNS, SASEGT. This record comes from a study of human T cells and chemical hapten exposure. Whole-study context: For sensitization, 2% DPC was applied to a 2 cm by 2 cm patch of upper inner arm skin. Patch tests put 0.01% DPC on the upper back, and the results were checked at 6 days.

The time point denotes: patch test 3, about 24 weeks after DPC sensitization. As to treatment: therapeutic diphenylcyclopropenone sensitization with weekly scalp DPC. Study results and caveats: Clustering by CDR3 similarity yielded significantly more large clusters from expanded TCRs than controls.

This sequence joins TRBV6-1 and TRBJ1-1; 9 bases fit TRBD1. The material sequenced was whole blood, taken in connection with sensitization to the hapten diphenylcyclopropenone (DPC). The source is a man aged 35 to 55 with alopecia areata. Some clones in this sample may be carry-over from other donors' samples. The CDR3 sequence: CASRGDREGNTEAFF. The CDR3 nucleotides are TGTGCCAGCAGGGGGGACAGGGAAGGGAACACTGAAGCTTTCTTT.